This T cell receptor beta chain was documented in a study of neoadjuvant anti-PD-1 for oral cavity cancer (dated by TCRdb to the early 2020s). For the study in its entirety: Before curative-intent surgical resection, most patients were given three to four biweekly doses of nivolumab at 3 mg/kg. For patients who did not progress, a fourth nivolumab dose was given around day 43, followed by definitive surgical resection on days 50-56. Responders were defined as patients with complete response, partial response or stable disease by RECIST 1.1; non-responders were defined as patients with progression. The parent correlative cohort included around twelve patients, with an approximately 33% response rate.

Comment on this clone: This clone's antigen is unknown. The input lacks base qualities; no much larger clone sits a single base away.

V lost 2 bases and J lost 2 bases; the stretch between them is 5 bases long. Inclusive of the bounding cysteine and phenylalanine, the CDR3 is 13 residues long. The retained sequence is limited to the CDR3, 39 bases, with the frame set at the first base. CDR1 and CDR2 are read off the germline V gene (reference sequence) as MNHEY and SMNVEV. For deep sequencing, each PBMC sample was run in six replicates, with libraries mostly built from around 500 ng of input genomic DNA. The immunoSEQ hsTCRbeta kit was used to prepare TCRbeta libraries according to the manufacturer's instructions. The completed libraries were mixed into a single pool at 3 nM, then sequenced with an Illumina NovaSeq 6000 S4 flow cell. The authors' pipeline ran thus. Raw data preprocessing and quality control were performed with the immunoSEQ Analyzer. The analysis was restricted to productive rearrangements, with each unique CDR3 amino acid sequence defining a clonotype. Using the R package tcR, the researchers computed the Gini-Simpson index as their estimate of repertoire clonality. Student's t test was used to compare Gini indices, and Pearson correlation was used to assess associations with tumor size change. The table comes from immuneACCESS by way of TCRdb, which keeps in-frame sequences with V and J called. Part of the clones is missing from these tables; in studies checked, under half for an unresolved V gene and the rest for unknown reasons. V, J and clone size reflect that table, while D and trimming were determined from the DNA. The sample yields about 15,000 clones; 64% were counted once. Clones ranked in the top ten supply about 3% of the sample.

In light of the paper, this sample's time point label describes: before neoadjuvant nivolumab. Patients had been newly diagnosed with stage II-IVA oral cavity squamous cell carcinoma, and no prior systemic or radiation treatment had been given to the patients. The cohort was composed of patients with HPV-negative, locally advanced oral cavity squamous cell carcinoma. Peripheral blood mononuclear cells were analyzed directly and were not maintained or expanded in culture. Samples were obtained from a longitudinal correlative study of a single-arm phase II trial of neoadjuvant nivolumab in oral cavity squamous cell carcinoma. Subject-matched pre- and post-treatment PBMCs and tumors from three responders and three non-responders underwent genomic DNA-based TCRbeta sequencing. Peripheral blood mononuclear cells were collected before nivolumab treatment and were collected again after treatment, at the time of surgery. Genomic DNA was isolated from PBMCs using the Maxwell RSC DNA from Cells kit.

Here is what the overall study found, with its caveats: The TCR analyses had only a few patients in each response group, and the authors called for validation in larger cohorts. A higher pretreatment blood Treg/Th17 ratio correlated with both higher pretreatment blood TCRbeta clonality and lower post-treatment tumor TCRbeta clonality. Within PBMCs, T cell clonality (Gini index) was significantly higher in non-responders than responders after neoadjuvant nivolumab.

The V gene is TRBV27 and the J gene is TRBJ2-3; no D gene can be assigned with confidence. The origin of this receptor is a person between 35 and 79 years old with oral cavity squamous cell carcinoma. The sample was PBMCs, taken before nivolumab (anti-PD-1) treatment. The CDR3 reads CASSLTYTDTQYF. The DNA is as follows: TGTGCCAGCAGTTTAACCTACACAGATACGCAGTATTTT.